This T cell receptor beta chain was identified in a study of blood T cell repertoires in COVID-19. The data were produced by immunoSEQ multiplex PCR, yet TCRdb's version contains in-frame clones alone and is incomplete. The sample carries 130,000 to 150,000 clones, around four fifths recorded once. Between the trimmed V and J ends, which lost 0 bases and 2 bases, there was a span of 12 bases. Germline-derived CDR1 and CDR2 are SGHDT and YYEEEE. This CDR3 comprises 15 residues. Sequenced sample: peripheral blood. The source is a human donor in a cohort sampled during active COVID-19. The V and J genes are TRBV5-6 and TRBJ2-7; weak D call: TRBD1 (6 bases). CDR3 region: CASSLVGTPTYEQYF. The CDR3 nucleotides read TGTGCCAGCAGCTTGGTGGGGACACCTACCTACGAGCAGTACTTC.